The clone carrying this T cell receptor (beta chain) was seen ten or more times. The TCR library protocol attached unique molecular identifiers to the individual cDNA molecules. TCRdb re-analysed the 5' RACE reads in MiXCR, keeping a single row per CDR3 protein. The sample holds tens of thousands of distinct CDR3 sequences, 4.3% seen once. This specimen comes from a study of early T cells in non-severe SARS-CoV-2 infection. Study as a whole: Sequencing of bulk RNA from unsorted whole blood was done, without chain pairing.

The TCR was taken from an adult who was a healthcare worker with PCR-confirmed SARS-CoV-2 infection or an uninfected control (not recorded which). The source material was whole blood.

For the CDR3, the DNA is TGTGCCAGTAGAATCCACCGACAGGAGGGGTCGATATGGAATCAGCCCCAGCATTTT. This codes for CASRIHRQEGSIWNQPQHF. V usage is TRBV19 and J usage is TRBJ1-5, with TRBD1 as a possible D gene (6 bases). CDR1 and CDR2 from the germline V gene are LNHDA and SQIVND (reference sequence). This CDR3 has 19 residues. Trimming removed 6 bases at V and 4 bases at J, with 28 bases between.